Each of the 12 T cell receptor beta chains below was sequenced from the same sample in a study of blood T cells in healthy people across ages. The second PCR ran 7 to 11 cycles with a sample-barcoded 5' primer and J-beta primers. A single record per CDR3 protein comes from TCRdb applying MiXCR to the 5' RACE reads. The profile shows about 1,500,000 distinct CDR3 sequences, roughly 40% of them singletons. The sample consisted of blood. The source is a woman aged 18-30 years in good health.

The V gene is TRBV20-1, the J gene TRBJ2-7; D possibly matches TRBD1 or TRBD2 (5 bases each). The J call may not be correct, given that the DNA end is closer to TRBJ2-4. The CDR3 length is 15 residues. Germline CDR1 reads DFQATT; CDR2 reads SNEGSKA (reference sequence). The CDR3 spells CSALRGPSGENIQYF. The CDR3 coding sequence is TGCAGTGCCTTGAGGGGCCCGTCGGGCGAAAACATTCAGTACTTC.

This clonotype was counted between two and nine times. The rearrangement uses TRBV7-9 and TRBJ2-5; 7 nucleotides align to TRBD1. The CDR3 is 14 residues long. The V and J ends lost 8 bases and 1 base, in that order; junction bases with no gene match: 7. Germline V gene lookup returns CDR1 SEHNR and CDR2 FQNEAQ (reference sequence). The chain's CDR3 is CASGTRDSQETQYF. Here the CDR3 DNA reads TGTGCCAGCGGGACCCGGGACAGCCAAGAGACCCAGTACTTC. The entire variable domain, with the rest obtained from reference TRBV7-9 and TRBJ2-5, is as follows: DTGVSQNPRHKITKRGQNVTFRCDPISEHNRLYWYRQTLGQGPEFLTYFQNEAQLEKSRLLSDRFSAERPKGSFSTLEIQRTEQGDSAMYLCASGTRDSQETQYFGPGTRLLVL.

The chain has TRBV21-1 and TRBJ2-5; the table's D call, TRBD2, was not checked against the DNA. TRBV21-1 has pseudogene status. This CDR3 region has 16 residues. CDR3 sequence (DNA): TGTGCCAGCAGCAAACGGGTGGGACGGTTACAAGAGACCCAGTACTTC. It yields the protein CASSKRVGRLQETQYF.

V and J are TRBV6-6 and TRBJ2-7; 8 positions agree with TRBD2. The CDR3 is 16 residues long. J lost 7 bases, V lost 2 bases, and 13 bases had no gene match. Per the germline V gene, CDR1 is MNHNY and CDR2 is SVGAGI (reference sequence). CDR3 loop: CASSYAAGGAYNEQYF. CDR3 DNA sequence: TGTGCCAGCAGTTACGCTGCGGGAGGAGCCTACAATGAGCAGTACTTC.

This clonotype was recorded a few times. The CDR3 nucleotides read TGTGCCAGCAGCCGTAGACTAGCGGGAGGGTATGATGAGCAGTTCTTC. This translates into CASSRRLAGGYDEQFF. The chain uses TRBV5-5 and TRBJ2-1; TRBD2 matches 14 bases. The CDR3 spans 16 residues. Unmatched junction bases numbered 8, after V lost 4 bases and J lost 8 bases. Per germline, CDR1 SGHKS and CDR2 YYEKEE (reference sequence).

As regards this clonotype: A much larger clone differs by one base, so this may be a read error. The chain uses TRBV7-9 and TRBJ2-7, with TRBD2 identical over 7 bases. The CDR3 consists of 15 residues. Per germline, CDR1 SEHNR and CDR2 FQNEAQ (reference sequence). V lost 5 bases and J lost 9; bases outside the gene matches: 16. The CDR3 is CASSLSASGIGGQYF. The CDR3 region has the DNA TGTGCCAGCAGCCTTTCGGCTAGCGGTATAGGAGGGCAGTACTTC.

The chain uses TRBV11-2 and TRBJ2-1; unclear D gene. Germline V gene sequence: CDR1 SGHAT, CDR2 FQNNGV. The CDR3 sequence is 15 residues long. The V and J ends lost 6 bases and 4 bases respectively, with 16 bases between them. CDR3 in amino acids: CASRLSVSVYNEQFF. The CDR3 DNA is TGTGCCAGCAGACTTAGTGTATCGGTTTACAATGAGCAGTTCTTC.

V gene TRBV20-1 combines with J gene TRBJ2-4; no reliable D call. The germline CDR1 and CDR2 sequences are DFQATT and SNEGSKA (reference sequence). V lost 6 bases, J lost 15 bases, and 24 bases lay in between. The CDR3 loop spans 13 amino acids. CDR3 DNA sequence: TGCAGTGCGTTTAAAGGCGATTCCTACGAGCGGTACTTC. Protein sequence: CSAFKGDSYERYF.

The sample holds a few counts of this clonotype. The V and J genes are TRBV27 and TRBJ2-7; possibly TRBD2 for D (5 bases). CDR1 MNHEY and CDR2 SMNVEV come from the germline V gene (reference sequence). The CDR3 spans 11 residues. CDR3 coding DNA: TGTGGAGCCGGGGTCAGCTACGAGCAGTACTTC. Protein: CGAGVSYEQYF.

This clonotype was picked up a small number of times. The gene calls are TRBV20-1 and TRBJ2-5; no clear D gene. Germline CDR1 DFQATT, CDR2 SNEGSKA (reference sequence). This CDR3 has 13 amino acids. V dropped 5 bases and J dropped 2 bases, with 12 bases sitting between them. Here the CDR3 reads CSAFPVGQETQYF. In DNA, the CDR3 is TGCAGTGCTTTCCCGGTCGGTCAAGAGACCCAGTACTTC.

This clonotype was picked up a small number of times. In nucleotides, the CDR3 is TGTGCCAGCAGCTTGCGCGGACAGAAAAACATTCAGTACTTC. Translated: CASSLRGQKNIQYF. The J gene is TRBJ2-4, the V gene TRBV5-6; a possible D gene is TRBD1 (6 bases). Germline V gene lookup returns CDR1 SGHDT and CDR2 YYEEEE. This CDR3 contains 14 residues. V was cut by 1 base and J by 4 bases, with 9 bases left in between.

This clonotype was picked up a small number of times. The gene calls are TRBV6-5 and TRBJ1-6; TRBD1 matches 9 bases. Germline CDR1 reads MNHEY; CDR2 reads SVGAGI. V lost 6 bases and J lost 10; bases outside the gene matches: 7. The CDR3 spans 14 residues. Written as DNA, the CDR3 is TGTGCCAGCAGCCAACAGGGGGCTTTATCACCCCTCCACTTT. Translated: CASSQQGALSPLHF.